This paragraph reports one TCR beta chain. The antigen is undetermined. The CDR3 contains 15 residues. Per germline, CDR1 DFQATT and CDR2 SNEGSKA (reference sequence). After removal of 4 bases from V and 1 base from J, the junction contained 9 bases not matched to a gene. This record comes from a study of regulatory T cells in long-lasting Graves disease. Findings and caveats of the study: When disease was persistent, TRBV28, TRBJ1-2 and TRBJ2-5 were the favored segments. Shared public clonotypes totalled 2,500 to 3,500 in persistent patients, compared with roughly 970 in new patients.

With iRepertoire HTBI primers and Arm-PCR of CDR3 regions, TCR beta libraries were built. MiXCR, applied by TCRdb to the multiplex PCR reads, yields one record per CDR3 protein. The sample includes over 350,000 distinct CDR3 sequences, roughly 20% of them seen just once. Time point described: persistent/refractory GD, antithyroid drugs over 5 years with positive TRAb. PBMC-derived RNA was used for the TCR library. Staff drew 8 to 9 milliliters of peripheral blood into EDTA tubes. V and J are TRBV20-1 and TRBJ2-7; TRBD2 matches 8 bases. Sequences were derived from peripheral blood mononuclear cells (PBMCs), sampled when the disease was refractory, from a patient treated with antithyroid drugs. The source is a female donor with Graves disease. DNA of the CDR3: TGCAGTGCTAACGTAGCGGGGAGCCCGTCCTACGAGCAGTACTTC. Amino acids: CSANVAGSPSYEQYF.